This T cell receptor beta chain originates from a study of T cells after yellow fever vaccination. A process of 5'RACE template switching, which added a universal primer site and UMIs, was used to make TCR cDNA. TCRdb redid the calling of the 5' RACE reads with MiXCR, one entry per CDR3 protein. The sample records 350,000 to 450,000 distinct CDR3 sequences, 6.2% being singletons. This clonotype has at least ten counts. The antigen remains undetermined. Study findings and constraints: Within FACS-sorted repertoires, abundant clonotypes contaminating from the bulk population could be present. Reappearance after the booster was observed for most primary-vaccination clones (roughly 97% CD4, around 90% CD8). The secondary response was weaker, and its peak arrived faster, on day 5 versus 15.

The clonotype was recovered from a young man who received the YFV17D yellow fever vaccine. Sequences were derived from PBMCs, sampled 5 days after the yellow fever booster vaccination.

The CDR3 coding sequence is TGTGCCAGCAATGGGGGAGTTTTCAATGGCAATGAGCAGTTCTTC. It specifies CASNGGVFNGNEQFF. The chain combines TRBV12-3 or TRBV12-4 with TRBJ2-1; D might be TRBD1 or TRBD2, each matching 5 bases. The CDR3 contains 15 residues. Trimming removed 7 bases at V and 6 bases at J, with 19 bases between.